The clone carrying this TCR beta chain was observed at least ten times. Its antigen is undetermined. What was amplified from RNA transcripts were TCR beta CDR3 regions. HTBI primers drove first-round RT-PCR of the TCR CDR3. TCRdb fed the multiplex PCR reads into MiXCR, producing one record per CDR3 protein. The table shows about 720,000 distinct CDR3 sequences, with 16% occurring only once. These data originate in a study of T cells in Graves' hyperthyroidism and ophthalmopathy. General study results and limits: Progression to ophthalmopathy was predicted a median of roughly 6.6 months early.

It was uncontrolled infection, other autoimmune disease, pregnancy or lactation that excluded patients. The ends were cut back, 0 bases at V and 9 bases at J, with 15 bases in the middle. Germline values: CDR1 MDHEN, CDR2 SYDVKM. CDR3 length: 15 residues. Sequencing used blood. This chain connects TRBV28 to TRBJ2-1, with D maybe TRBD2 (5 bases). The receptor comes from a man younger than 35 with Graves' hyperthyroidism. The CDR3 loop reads CASSLWGAPGGEQFF. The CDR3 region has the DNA TGTGCCAGCAGTTTATGGGGTGCCCCAGGAGGTGAGCAGTTCTTC.